The next 2 T cell receptor beta chains were all read from a single sample in a study of identifying expanded T cells in peripheral blood. The method was immunoSEQ multiplex PCR; TCRdb's version includes in-frame clones alone and lacks a portion of them. The sample has over 100,000 clones, roughly 90% seen once; the top ten hold 7.5% to 10%. Source material: blood. The receptors here all came from a person aged 18 to 70 in good health.

This clone has only one observation. This chain joins TRBV28 and TRBJ2-7; 7 bases match TRBD2. From germline, CDR1 is MDHEN and CDR2 SYDVKM. J gave up 1 base and V 3 bases, and 3 bases lay outside the gene matches. There are 14 residues in the CDR3. The CDR3 DNA reads as TGTGCCAGCAGTTTTGAGGGAGGGTCCTACGAGCAGTACTTC. Residues: CASSFEGGSYEQYF.

The rearrangement uses TRBV18 and TRBJ2-7; D may match TRBD1 or TRBD2 (5 bases each). The germline V gene encodes CDR1 KGHSH and CDR2 LQKENI. The CDR3 totals 12 residues. The V gene lost 2 bases and the J gene lost 3 bases, with 5 bases spanning the gap. The CDR3 nucleotides are TGTGCCAGCTCACCAGGGGGCTACGAGCAGTACTTC. Its translation is CASSPGGYEQYF.